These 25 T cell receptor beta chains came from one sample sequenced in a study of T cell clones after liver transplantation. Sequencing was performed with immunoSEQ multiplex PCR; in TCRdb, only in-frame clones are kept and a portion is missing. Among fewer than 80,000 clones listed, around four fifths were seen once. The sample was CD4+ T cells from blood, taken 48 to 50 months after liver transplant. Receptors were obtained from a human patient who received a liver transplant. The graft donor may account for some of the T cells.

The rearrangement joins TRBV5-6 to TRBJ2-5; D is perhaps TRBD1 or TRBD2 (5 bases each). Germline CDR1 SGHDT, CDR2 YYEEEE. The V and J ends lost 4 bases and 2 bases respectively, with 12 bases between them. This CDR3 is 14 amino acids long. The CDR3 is CASSPGTPQETQYF. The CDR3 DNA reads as TGTGCCAGCAGCCCCGGGACCCCTCAAGAGACCCAGTACTTC. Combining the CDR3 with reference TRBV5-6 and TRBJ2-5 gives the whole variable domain DAGVTQSPTHLIKTRGQQVTLRCSPKSGHDTVSWYQQALGQGPQFIFQYYEEEERQRGNFPDRFSGHQFPNYSSELNVNALLLGDSALYLCASSPGTPQETQYFGPGTRLLVL.

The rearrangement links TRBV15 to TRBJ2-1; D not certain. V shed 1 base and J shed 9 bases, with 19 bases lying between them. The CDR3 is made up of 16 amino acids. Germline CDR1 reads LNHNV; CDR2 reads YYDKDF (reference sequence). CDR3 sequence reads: CATSRAENSLPTEQFF. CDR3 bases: TGTGCCACCAGCAGAGCCGAAAACTCCCTCCCCACTGAGCAGTTCTTC.

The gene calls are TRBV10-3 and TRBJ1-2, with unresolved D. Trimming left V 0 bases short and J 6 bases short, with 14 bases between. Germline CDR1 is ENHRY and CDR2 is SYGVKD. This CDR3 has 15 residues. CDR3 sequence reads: CAISESVELINGYTF. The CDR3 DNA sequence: TGTGCCATCAGTGAGTCGGTCGAGTTAATAAATGGCTACACCTTC.

The CDR3 DNA follows: TGTGCCAGCAGCCTGGGACTAGCGGGAGGACTCTCCTACGAGCAGTACTTC. Translation gives CASSLGLAGGLSYEQYF. This chain connects TRBV28 to TRBJ2-7; TRBD2 agrees at 15 bases. V was clipped by 6 bases and J by 0 bases; unmatched bases: 6. The CDR3 consists of 17 residues. Germline CDR1 and CDR2: MDHEN and SYDVKM.

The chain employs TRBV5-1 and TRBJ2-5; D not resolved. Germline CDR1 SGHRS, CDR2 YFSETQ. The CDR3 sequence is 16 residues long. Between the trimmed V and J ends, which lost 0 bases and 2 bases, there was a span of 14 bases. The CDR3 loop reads CASSLVMGTPQETQYF. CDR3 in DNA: TGCGCCAGCAGCTTGGTTATGGGAACCCCGCAAGAGACCCAGTACTTC.

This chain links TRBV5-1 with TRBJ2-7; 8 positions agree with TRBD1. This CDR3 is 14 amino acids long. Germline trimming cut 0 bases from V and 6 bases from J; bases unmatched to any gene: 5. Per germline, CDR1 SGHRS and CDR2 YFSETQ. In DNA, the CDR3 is TGCGCCAGCAGCTTGGCCCAGGGGGCGGGCGAGCAGTACTTC. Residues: CASSLAQGAGEQYF.

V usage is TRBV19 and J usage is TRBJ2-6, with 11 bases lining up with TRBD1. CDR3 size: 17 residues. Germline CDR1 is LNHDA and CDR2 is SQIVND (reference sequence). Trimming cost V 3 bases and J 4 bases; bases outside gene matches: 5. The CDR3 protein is CASSISGQGAGANVLTF. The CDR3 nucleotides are TGTGCCAGTAGTATTTCAGGACAGGGGGCCGGGGCCAACGTCCTGACTTTC.

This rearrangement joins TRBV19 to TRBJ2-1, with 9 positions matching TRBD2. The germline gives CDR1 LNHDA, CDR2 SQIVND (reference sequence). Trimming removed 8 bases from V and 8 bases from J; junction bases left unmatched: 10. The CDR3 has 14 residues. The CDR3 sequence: CASRWRRGGDEQFF. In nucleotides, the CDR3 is TGTGCCAGTCGATGGAGGCGGGGGGGCGATGAGCAGTTCTTC.

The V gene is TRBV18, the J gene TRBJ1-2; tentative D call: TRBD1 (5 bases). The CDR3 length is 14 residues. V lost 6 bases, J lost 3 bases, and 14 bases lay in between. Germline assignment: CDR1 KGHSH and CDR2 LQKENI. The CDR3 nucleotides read TGTGCCAGCTCTGCCGGGGCGGGGGACTATGGCTACACCTTC. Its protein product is CASSAGAGDYGYTF.

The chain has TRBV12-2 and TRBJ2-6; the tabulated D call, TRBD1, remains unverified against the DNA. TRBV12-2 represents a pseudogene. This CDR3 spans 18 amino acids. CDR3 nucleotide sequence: TGTGCAAGTCGCTTAGTGGGCAGGAAAAGCTCTGGGGCCAACGTCCTGACTTTC. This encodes CASRLVGRKSSGANVLTF.

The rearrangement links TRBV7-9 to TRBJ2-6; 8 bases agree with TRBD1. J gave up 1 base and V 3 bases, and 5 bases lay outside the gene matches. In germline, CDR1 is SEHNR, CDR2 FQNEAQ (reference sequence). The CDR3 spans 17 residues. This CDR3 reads CASSLTGVTSGANVLTF. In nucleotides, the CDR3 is TGTGCCAGCAGCTTGACAGGGGTCACTTCTGGGGCCAACGTCCTGACTTTC.

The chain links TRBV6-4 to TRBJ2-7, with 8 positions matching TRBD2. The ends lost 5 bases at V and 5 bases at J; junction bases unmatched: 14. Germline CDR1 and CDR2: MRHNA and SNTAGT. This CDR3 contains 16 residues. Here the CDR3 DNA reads TGTGCCAGCAGTCTCCCTCGGGGGGGCCCCCTGGACGAGCAGTACTTC. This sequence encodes CASSLPRGGPLDEQYF.

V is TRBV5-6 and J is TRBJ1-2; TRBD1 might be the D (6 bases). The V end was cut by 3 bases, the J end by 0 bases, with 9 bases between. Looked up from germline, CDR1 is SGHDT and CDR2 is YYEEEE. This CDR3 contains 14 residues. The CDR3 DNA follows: TGTGCCAGCAGCTCTTGGACAGCTAACTATGGCTACACCTTC. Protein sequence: CASSSWTANYGYTF. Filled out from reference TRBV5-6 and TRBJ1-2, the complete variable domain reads DAGVTQSPTHLIKTRGQQVTLRCSPKSGHDTVSWYQQALGQGPQFIFQYYEEEERQRGNFPDRFSGHQFPNYSSELNVNALLLGDSALYLCASSSWTANYGYTFGSGTRLTVV.

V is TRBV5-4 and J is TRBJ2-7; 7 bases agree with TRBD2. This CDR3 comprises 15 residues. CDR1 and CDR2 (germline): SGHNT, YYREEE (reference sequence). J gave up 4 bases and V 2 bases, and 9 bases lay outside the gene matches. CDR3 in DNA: TGTGCCAGCAGCTTAAGGTCGGGAGGTCGGTACGAGCAGTACTTC. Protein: CASSLRSGGRYEQYF.

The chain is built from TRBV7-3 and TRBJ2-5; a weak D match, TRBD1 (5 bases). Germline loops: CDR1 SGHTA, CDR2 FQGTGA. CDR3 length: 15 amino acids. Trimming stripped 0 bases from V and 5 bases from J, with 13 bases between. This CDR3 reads CASSLTPRGDETQYF. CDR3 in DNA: TGTGCCAGCAGCTTAACTCCAAGGGGTGATGAGACCCAGTACTTC.

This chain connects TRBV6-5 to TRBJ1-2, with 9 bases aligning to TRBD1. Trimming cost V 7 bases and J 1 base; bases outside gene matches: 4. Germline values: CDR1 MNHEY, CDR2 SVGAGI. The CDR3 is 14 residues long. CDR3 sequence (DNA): TGTGCCAGCACCGGGACAGGGTTTAACTATGGCTACACCTTC. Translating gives CASTGTGFNYGYTF.

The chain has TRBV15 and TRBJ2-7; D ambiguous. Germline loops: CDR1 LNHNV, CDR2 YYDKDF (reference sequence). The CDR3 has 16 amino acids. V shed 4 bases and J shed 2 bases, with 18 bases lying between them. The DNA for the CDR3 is TGTGCCACCAGCATTTTAAACAGCCGTACCACCTACGAGCAGTACTTC. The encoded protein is CATSILNSRTTYEQYF.

CDR3 sequence: CASSYDWDLEGIQYF. In DNA form, the CDR3 reads TGTGCCAGCAGCTACGATTGGGATCTGGAGGGCATTCAGTACTTC. J is TRBJ2-4 and V is TRBV7-2; possible D gene TRBD2, 6 bases. The V gene's germline CDR1 is SGHTA and CDR2 FQGNSA. Trimming left V 4 bases short and J 9 bases short, with 19 bases between. This CDR3 has 15 residues. The full variable domain, completed using reference TRBV7-2 and TRBJ2-4, is GAGVSQSPSNKVTEKGKDVELRCDPISGHTALYWYRQSLGQGLEFLIYFQGNSAPDKSGLPSDRFSAERTGGSVSTLTIQRTQQEDSAVYLCASSYDWDLEGIQYFGAGTRLSVL.

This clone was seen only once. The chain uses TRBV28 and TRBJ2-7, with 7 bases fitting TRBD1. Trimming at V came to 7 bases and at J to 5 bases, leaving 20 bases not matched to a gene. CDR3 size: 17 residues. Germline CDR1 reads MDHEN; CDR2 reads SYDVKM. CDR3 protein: CASTPGGSRRRLDEQYF. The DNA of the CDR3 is TGTGCCAGCACCCCAGGGGGTAGCCGGCGAAGACTCGACGAGCAGTACTTC.

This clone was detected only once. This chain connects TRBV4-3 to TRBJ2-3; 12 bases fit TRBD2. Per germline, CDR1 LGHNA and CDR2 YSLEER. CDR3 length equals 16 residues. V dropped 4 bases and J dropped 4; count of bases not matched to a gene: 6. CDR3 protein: CASSRRTSGNPDTQYF. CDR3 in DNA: TGCGCCAGCAGCCGTAGGACTAGCGGGAACCCAGATACGCAGTATTTT.

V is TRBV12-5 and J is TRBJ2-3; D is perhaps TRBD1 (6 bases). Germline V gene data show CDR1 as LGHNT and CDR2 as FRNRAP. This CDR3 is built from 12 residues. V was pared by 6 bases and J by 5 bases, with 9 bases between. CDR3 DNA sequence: TGTGCTAGTGGGGGGGCTGGAGATACGCAGTATTTT. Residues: CASGGAGDTQYF.

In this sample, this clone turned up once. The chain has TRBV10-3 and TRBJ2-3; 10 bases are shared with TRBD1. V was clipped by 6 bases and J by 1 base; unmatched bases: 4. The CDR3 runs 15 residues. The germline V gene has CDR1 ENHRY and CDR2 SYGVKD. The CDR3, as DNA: TGTGCCATCAGAGCCGGGACAGGGGGCACAGATACGCAGTATTTT. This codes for CAIRAGTGGTDTQYF.

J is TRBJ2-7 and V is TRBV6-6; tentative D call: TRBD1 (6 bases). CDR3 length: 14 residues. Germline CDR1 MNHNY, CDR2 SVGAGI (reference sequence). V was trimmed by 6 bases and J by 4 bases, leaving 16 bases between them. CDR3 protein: CASRERQASYEQYF. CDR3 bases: TGTGCCAGCAGAGAGCGACAGGCCTCATACGAGCAGTACTTC.

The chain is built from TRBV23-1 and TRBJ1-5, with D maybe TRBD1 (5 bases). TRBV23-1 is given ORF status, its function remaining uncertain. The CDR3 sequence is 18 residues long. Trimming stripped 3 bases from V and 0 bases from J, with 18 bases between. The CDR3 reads CASSHPGPKPGSNQPQHF. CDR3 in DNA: TGCGCCAGCAGTCACCCGGGACCTAAGCCGGGTAGCAATCAGCCCCAGCATTTT.

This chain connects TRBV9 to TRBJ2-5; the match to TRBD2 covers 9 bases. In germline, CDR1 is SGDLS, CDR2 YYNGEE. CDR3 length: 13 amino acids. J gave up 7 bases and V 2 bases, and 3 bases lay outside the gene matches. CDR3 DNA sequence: TGTGCCAGCAGCGTTGGTAGCGGGGGGACCCAGTACTTC. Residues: CASSVGSGGTQYF.